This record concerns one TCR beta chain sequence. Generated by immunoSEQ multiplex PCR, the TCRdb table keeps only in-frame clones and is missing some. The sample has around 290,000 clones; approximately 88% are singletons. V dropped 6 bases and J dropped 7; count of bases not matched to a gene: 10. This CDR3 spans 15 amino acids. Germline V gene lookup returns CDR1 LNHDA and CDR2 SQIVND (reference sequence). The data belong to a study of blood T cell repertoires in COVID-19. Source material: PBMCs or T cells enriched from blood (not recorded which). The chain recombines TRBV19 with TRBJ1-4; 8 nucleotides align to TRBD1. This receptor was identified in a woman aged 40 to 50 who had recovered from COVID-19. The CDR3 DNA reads TGTGCCAGTAGAACCGGGACAGGCTTCAGTGAAAAACTGTTTTTT. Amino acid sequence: CASRTGTGFSEKLFF.